This T cell receptor (beta chain) was identified in a study of shared clonotypes between healthy human individuals. Study-wide context: Per donor, three plates held CD4 naive cells, three held CD4 memory, two held CD8 naive and one held CD8 memory.

Whole-study results and caveats: A few donors had 5% to 6.5% of their naive CD4 clonotypes in common. Expectations were that clonotype sharing among donors would be affected by sequencing depth.

The germline gives CDR1 MNHEY, CDR2 SMNVEV (reference sequence). Unmatched junction bases numbered 8, after V lost 5 bases and J lost 0 bases. The CDR3 extends over 17 amino acids. As concerns this clone: Its antigen remains unknown.

The protocol was immunoSEQ multiplex PCR, while the TCRdb copy is restricted to in-frame clones and leaves out a portion. The sample consists of over 1.4 million clones, around 97% of them appearing once. The split of CD4+ cells yielded CD45RA+ naive and CD45RA-negative memory subsets. The origin of this receptor is a man younger than 40 in good health. Specimen: naive CD4+ T cells sorted from blood. The subset was: CD45RA+ positively selected. The chain recombines TRBV27 with TRBJ2-7; 12 nucleotides agree with TRBD2. The CDR3 DNA follows: TGTGCCAGCAGTCACCAGACTAGCGGGAGATTCTCCTACGAGCAGTACTTC. This gives the protein CASSHQTSGRFSYEQYF.